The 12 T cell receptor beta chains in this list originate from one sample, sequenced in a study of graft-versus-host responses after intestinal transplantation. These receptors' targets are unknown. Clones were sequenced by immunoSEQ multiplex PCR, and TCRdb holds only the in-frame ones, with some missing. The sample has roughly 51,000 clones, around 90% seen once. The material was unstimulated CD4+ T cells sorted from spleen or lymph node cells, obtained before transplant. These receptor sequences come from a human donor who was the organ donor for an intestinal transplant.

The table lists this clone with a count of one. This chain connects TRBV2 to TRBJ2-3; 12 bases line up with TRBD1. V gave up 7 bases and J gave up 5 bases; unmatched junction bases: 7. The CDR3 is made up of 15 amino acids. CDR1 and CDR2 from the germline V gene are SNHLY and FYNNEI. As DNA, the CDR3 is TGTGCCAGCATTTCGGGACAGGGGGCGAGAGATACGCAGTATTTT. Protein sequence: CASISGQGARDTQYF.

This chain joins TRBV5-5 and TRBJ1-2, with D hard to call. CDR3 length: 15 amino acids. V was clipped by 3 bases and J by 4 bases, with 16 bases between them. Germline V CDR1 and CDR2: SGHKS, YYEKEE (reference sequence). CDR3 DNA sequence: TGTGCCAGCAGCTCATACAGCGGCGGTGGCTATGGCTACACCTTC. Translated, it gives CASSSYSGGGYGYTF. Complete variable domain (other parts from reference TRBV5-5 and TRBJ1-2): DAGVTQSPTHLIKTRGQQVTLRCSPISGHKSVSWYQQVLGQGPQFIFQYYEKEERGRGNFPDRFSARQFPNYSSELNVNALLLGDSALYLCASSSYSGGGYGYTFGSGTRLTVV.

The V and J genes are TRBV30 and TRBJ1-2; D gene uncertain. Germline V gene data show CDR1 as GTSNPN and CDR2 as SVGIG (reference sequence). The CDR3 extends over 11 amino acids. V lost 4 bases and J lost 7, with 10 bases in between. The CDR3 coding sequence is TGTGCCTGGACCGGCGGGGTTGGCTACACCTTC. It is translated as CAWTGGVGYTF.

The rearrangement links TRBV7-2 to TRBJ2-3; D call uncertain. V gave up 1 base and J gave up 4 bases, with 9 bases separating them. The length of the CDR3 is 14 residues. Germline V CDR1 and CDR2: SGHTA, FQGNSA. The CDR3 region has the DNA TGTGCCAGCAGCTTAGTTTGGTCGGCAGATACGCAGTATTTT. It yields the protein CASSLVWSADTQYF.

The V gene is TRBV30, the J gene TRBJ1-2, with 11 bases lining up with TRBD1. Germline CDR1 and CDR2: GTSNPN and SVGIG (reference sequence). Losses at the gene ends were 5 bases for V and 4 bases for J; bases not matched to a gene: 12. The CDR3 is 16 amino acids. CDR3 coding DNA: TGTGCCTGGGAATCCGGGACAGGGGGAGCGCGCTATGGCTACACCTTC. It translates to CAWESGTGGARYGYTF.

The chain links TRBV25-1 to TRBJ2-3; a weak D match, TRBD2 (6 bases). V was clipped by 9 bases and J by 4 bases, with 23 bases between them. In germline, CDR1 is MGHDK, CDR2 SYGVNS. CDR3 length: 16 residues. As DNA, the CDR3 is TGTGCCAGATATAACCCCCTAGCGAATACTGCAGATACGCAGTATTTT. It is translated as CARYNPLANTADTQYF.

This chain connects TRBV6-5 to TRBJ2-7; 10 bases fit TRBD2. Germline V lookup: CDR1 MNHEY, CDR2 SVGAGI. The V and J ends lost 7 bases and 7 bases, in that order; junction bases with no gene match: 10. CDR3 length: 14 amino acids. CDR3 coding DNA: TGTGCCAGCACCGCTGGGACAGCGGGAGGGGAGCAGTACTTC. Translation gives CASTAGTAGGEQYF.

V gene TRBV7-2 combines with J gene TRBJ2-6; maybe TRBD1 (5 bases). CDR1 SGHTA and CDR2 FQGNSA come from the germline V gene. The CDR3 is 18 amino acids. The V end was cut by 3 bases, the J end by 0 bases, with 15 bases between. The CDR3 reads CASSFVHRSNSGANVLTF. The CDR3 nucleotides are TGTGCCAGCAGCTTCGTTCACAGGTCTAACTCTGGGGCCAACGTCCTGACTTTC.

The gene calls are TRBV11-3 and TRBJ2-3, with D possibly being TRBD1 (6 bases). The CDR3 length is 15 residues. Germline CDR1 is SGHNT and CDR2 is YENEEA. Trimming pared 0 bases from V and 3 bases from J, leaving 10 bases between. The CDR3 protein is CASSLDRGATDTQYF. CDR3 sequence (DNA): TGTGCCAGCAGCTTAGACAGGGGCGCGACAGATACGCAGTATTTT.

The CDR3 DNA reads TGTGCCAGCAGCCGGGAGGGGGTAGTCACCGGGGAGCTGTTTTTT. It is translated as CASSREGVVTGELFF. V usage is TRBV5-4 and J usage is TRBJ2-2; TRBD2 aligns across 8 bases. The CDR3 is 15 residues long. Germline V gives CDR1 SGHNT, CDR2 YYREEE (reference sequence). With 4 bases clipped from V and 4 bases from J, the junction kept 6 bases outside the gene matches.

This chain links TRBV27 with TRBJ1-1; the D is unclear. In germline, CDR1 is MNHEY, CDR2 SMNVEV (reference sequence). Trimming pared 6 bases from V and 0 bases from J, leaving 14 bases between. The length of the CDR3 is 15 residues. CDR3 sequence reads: CASSPGWAMNTEAFF. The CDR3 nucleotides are TGTGCCAGCAGCCCCGGCTGGGCCATGAACACTGAAGCTTTCTTT.

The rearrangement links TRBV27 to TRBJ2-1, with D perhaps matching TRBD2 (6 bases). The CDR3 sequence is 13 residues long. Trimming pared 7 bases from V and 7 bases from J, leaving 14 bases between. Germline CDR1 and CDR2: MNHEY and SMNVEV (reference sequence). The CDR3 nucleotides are TGTGCCAGCAAGCCCAGGGAGGTTAATGAGCAGTTCTTC. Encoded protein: CASKPREVNEQFF.